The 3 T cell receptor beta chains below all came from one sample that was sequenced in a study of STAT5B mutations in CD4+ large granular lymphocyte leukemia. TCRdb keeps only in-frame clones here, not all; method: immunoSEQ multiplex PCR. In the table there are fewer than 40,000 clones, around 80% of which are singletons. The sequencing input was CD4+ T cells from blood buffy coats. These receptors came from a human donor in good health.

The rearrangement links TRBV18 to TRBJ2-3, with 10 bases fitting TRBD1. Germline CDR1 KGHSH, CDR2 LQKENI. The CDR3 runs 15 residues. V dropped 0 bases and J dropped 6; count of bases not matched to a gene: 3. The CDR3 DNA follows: TGTGCCAGCTCACCACCGGGACAGGGGTTGGATACGCAGTATTTT. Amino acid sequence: CASSPPGQGLDTQYF.

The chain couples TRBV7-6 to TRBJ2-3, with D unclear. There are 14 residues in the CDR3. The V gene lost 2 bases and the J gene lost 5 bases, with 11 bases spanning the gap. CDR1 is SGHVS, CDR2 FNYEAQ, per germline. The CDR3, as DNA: TGTGCCAGCAGCTTAACGCGCCCGCTAGATACGCAGTATTTT. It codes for CASSLTRPLDTQYF.

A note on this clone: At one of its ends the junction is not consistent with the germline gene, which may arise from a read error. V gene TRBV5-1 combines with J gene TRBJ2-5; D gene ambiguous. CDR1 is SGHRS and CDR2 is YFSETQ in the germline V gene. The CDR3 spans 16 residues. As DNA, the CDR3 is TGCGCCAGCACCTTGACCGTCTCGGCGGAGCAAGAGACCCAGTACTTC. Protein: CASTLTVSAEQETQYF.